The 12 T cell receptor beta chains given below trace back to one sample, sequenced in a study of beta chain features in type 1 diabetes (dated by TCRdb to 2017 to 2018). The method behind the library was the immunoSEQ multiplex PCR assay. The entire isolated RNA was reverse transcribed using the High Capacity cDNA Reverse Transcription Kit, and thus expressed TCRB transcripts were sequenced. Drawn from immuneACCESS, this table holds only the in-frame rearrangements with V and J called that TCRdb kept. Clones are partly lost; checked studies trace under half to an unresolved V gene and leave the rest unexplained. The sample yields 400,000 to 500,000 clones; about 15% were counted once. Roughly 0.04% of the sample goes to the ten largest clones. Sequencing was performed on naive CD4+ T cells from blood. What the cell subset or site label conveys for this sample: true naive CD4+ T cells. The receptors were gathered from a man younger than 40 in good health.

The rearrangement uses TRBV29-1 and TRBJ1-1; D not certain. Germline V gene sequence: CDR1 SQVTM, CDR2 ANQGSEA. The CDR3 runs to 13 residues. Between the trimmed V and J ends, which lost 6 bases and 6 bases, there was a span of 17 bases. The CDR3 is CSVVRHYTAEAFF. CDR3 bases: TGCAGCGTCGTCCGGCACTACACGGCTGAAGCTTTCTTT.

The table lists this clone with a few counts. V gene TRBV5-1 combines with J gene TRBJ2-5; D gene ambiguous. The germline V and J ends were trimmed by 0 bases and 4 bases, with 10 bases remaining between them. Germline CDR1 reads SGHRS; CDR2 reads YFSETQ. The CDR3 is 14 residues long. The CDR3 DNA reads TGCGCCAGCAGCTTGGGCTCCGAGATAGAGACCCAGTACTTC. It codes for CASSLGSEIETQYF.

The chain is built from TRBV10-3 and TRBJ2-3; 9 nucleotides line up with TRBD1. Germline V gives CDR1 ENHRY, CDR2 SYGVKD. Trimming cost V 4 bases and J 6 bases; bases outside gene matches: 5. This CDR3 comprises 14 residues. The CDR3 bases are TGTGCCATCAGTGTTCGAGGGACAGGGGATACGCAGTATTTT. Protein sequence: CAISVRGTGDTQYF.

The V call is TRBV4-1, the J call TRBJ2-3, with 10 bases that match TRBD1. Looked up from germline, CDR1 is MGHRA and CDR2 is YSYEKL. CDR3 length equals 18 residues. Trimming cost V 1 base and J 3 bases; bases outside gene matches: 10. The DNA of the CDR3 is TGCGCCAGCAGCCAAGGGGGAGAGGGACAGGGGTTGACAGATACGCAGTATTTT. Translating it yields CASSQGGEGQGLTDTQYF.

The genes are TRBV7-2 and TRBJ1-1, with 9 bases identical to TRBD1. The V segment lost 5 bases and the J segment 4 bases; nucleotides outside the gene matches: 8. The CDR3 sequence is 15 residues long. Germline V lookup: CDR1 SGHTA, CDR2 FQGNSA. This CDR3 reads CASSLKGQGVTEAFF. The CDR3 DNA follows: TGTGCCAGCAGCCTAAAGGGACAGGGAGTCACTGAAGCTTTCTTT.

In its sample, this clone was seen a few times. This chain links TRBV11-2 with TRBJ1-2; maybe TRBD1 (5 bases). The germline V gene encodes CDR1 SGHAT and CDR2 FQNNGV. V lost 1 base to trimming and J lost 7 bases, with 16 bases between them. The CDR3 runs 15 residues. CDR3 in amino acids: CASSLGLGQGVGYTF. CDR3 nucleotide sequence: TGTGCCAGCAGCTTAGGTCTTGGTCAGGGAGTTGGCTACACCTTC.

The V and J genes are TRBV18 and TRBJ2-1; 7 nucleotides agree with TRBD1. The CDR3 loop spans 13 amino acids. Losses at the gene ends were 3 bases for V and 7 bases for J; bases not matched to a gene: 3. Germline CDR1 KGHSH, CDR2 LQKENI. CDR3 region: CASSPGTVNEQFF. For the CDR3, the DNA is TGTGCCAGCTCACCGGGGACAGTAAATGAGCAGTTCTTC.

This CDR3 is CASSATLSGRNYNEQFF. Here the CDR3 DNA reads TGTGCCAGCAGTGCCACCCTTAGCGGGAGAAATTACAATGAGCAGTTCTTC. This chain uses TRBV27 with TRBJ2-1; the match to TRBD2 covers 9 bases. This CDR3 spans 17 amino acids. The V and J ends lost 5 bases and 4 bases, in that order; junction bases with no gene match: 12. Germline loops: CDR1 MNHEY, CDR2 SMNVEV (reference sequence).

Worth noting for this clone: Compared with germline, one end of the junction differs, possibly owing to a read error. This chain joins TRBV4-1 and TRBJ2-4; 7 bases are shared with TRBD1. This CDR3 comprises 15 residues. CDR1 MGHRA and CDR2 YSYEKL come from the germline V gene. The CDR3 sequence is CASSSSGQTKNIQYF. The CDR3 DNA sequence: TGTGCCAGCAGCTCCTCGGGACAGACGAAAAACATTCAGTACTTC.

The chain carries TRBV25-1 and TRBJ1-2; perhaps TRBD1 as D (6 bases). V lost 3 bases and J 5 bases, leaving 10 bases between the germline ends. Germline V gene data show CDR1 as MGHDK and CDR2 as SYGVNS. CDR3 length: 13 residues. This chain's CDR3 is CASSETGAYGYTF. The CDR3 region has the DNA TGTGCCAGCAGTGAGACGGGGGCTTATGGCTACACCTTC.

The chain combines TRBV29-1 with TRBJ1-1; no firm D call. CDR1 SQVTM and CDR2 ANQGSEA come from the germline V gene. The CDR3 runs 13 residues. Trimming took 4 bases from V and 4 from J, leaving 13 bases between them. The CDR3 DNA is TGCAGCGTTGGATCCGGCGGTGCCACTGAAGCTTTCTTT. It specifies CSVGSGGATEAFF.

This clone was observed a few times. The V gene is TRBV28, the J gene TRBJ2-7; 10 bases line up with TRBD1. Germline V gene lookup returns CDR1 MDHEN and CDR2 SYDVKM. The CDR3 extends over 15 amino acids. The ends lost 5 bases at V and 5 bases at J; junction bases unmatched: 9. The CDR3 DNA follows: TGTGCCAGCAGTCCACCGGGACAGGGGATCCACGAGCAGTACGTC. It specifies CASSPPGQGIHEQYV.